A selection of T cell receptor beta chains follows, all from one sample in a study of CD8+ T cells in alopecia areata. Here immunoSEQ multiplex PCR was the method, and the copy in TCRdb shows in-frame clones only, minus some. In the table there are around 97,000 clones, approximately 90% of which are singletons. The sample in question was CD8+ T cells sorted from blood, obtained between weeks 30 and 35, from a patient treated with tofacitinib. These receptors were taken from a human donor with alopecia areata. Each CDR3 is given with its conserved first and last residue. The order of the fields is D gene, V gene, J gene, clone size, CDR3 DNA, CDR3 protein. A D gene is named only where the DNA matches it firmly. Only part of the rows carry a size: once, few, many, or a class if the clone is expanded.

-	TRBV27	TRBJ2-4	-	TGTGCCAGCAGTTTATCCGTCGGGATGGCCAGGATTCAGTACTTC	CASSLSVGMARIQYF
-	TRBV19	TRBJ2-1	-	TGTGCCAGTGCCAATCGGAGGGACTCCTACAATGAGCAGTTCTTC	CASANRRDSYNEQFF
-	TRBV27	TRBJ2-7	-	TGTGCCAGCAGTTTATCCCAGGCGGGGAACGAGCAGTACTTC	CASSLSQAGNEQYF
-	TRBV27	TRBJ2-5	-	TGTGCCAGCATGCAGAGGGTGAGAGAGACCCAGTACTTC	CASMQRVRETQYF
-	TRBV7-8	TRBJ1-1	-	TGTGCCAGCAGAGCCCGTCACAGCCGAGATACTGAAGCTTTCTTT	CASRARHSRDTEAFF
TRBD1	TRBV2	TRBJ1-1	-	TGTGCCAGCACTGAGACCGGGACAGCGAACACTGAAGCTTTCTTT	CASTETGTANTEAFF
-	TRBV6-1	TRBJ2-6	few	TGTGCCAGCAGTGATCTCGGACAGTTGTTCTCTGGGGCCAACGTCCTGACTTTC	CASSDLGQLFSGANVLTF
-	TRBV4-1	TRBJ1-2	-	TGCGCCAGCAGCCAACTGGGACAAGCCCTAGGGAACTATGGCTACACCTTC	CASSQLGQALGNYGYTF
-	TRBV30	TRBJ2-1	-	TGTGCCGGTGCTCCTAGTAGCAATGAGCAGTTCTTC	CAGAPSSNEQFF
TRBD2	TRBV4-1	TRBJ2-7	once	TGCGCCAGCAGCCGCGATAGCGGGAGTTTTTGCGAGCAGTACTTC	CASSRDSGSFCEQYF
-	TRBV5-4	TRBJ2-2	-	TGTGCCAGCCCCACTAGCACCGGGGAGCTGTTTTTT	CASPTSTGELFF
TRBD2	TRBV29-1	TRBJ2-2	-	TGCAGCGTCGCACCTAGCGGGAGAAACACCGGGGAGCTGTTTTTT	CSVAPSGRNTGELFF
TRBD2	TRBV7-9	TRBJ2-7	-	TGTGCCAGCAGCTTTACTAGCGGTGGGCTCTACGAGCAGTACTTC	CASSFTSGGLYEQYF
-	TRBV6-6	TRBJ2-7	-	TGTGCCAGCAGTGATGGACCGTCAACCTACGAGCAGTACTTC	CASSDGPSTYEQYF
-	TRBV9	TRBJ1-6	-	TGTGCCAGCAGCGTAGGCAGTAGTATTAATTCACCCCTCCACTTT	CASSVGSSINSPLHF
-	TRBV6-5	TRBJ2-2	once	TGTGCCAGCAGTTATACAAACACCGGGGAGCTGTTTTTT	CASSYTNTGELFF
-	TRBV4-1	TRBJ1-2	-	TGCGCCAGCAGCCAACTGGCCTCTAACTATGGCTACACCTTC	CASSQLASNYGYTF
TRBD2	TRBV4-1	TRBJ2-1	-	TGCGCCAGCAGCCAAGATCAGCGGGGGTATTTCGACAATGAGCAGTTCTTC	CASSQDQRGYFDNEQFF
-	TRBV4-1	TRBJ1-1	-	TGCGCCAGCAGCCAAGTAACGCAGTCCATGAACACTGAAGCTTTCTTT	CASSQVTQSMNTEAFF
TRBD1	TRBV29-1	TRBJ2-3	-	TGCAGCGTTGAAGGGGACAGGGAAGCAGATACGCAGTATTTT	CSVEGDREADTQYF
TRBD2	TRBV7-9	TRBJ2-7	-	TGTGCCAGCAGCTTAGTCAGCGGGGGATACGAGCAGTACTTC	CASSLVSGGYEQYF
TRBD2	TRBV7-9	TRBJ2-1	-	TGTGCCAGCACCCGACTAGCGGGCAATGAGCAGTTCTTC	CASTRLAGNEQFF
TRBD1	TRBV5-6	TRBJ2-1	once	TGTGCCAGCAGGGCAGAGACAGGGAACAATGAGCAGTTCTTC	CASRAETGNNEQFF
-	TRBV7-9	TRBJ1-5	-	TGTGCCAGCAGCTTATCACCGAGCAATCAGCCCCAGCATTTT	CASSLSPSNQPQHF
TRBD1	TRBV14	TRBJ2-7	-	TGTGCCAGCAGCCATGCACCGGACAGGTCCTACGAGCAGTACTTC	CASSHAPDRSYEQYF
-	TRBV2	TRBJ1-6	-	TGTGCCAGCAGTACAGATTCACCCCTCCACTTT	CASSTDSPLHF
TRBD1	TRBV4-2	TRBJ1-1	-	TGTGCCAGCAGCCCTAACAAGGACAGGGGTTTCACTGAAGCTTTCTTT	CASSPNKDRGFTEAFF
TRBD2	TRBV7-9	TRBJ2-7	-	TGTGCCAGCAGCTTAGGGAGCGGGGCCGAGCAGTACTTC	CASSLGSGAEQYF
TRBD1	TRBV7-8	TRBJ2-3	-	TGTGCCAGCAGCTTTATCCCGGGACAGGGGAACACAGATACGCAGTATTTT	CASSFIPGQGNTDTQYF
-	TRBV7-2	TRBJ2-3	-	TGTGCCAGCAGCTTTCTCTGGGGAGATACGCAGTATTTT	CASSFLWGDTQYF
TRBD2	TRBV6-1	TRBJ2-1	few	TGTGCCAGCAGTGAAGCCCTAGCGGTGTACAATGAGCAGTTCTTC	CASSEALAVYNEQFF
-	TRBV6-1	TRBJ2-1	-	TGTGCCAGCAGTGAAGAGTGGGAGGACAATGAGCAGTTCTTC	CASSEEWEDNEQFF
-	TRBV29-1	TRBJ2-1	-	TGCAGCGTTGAAGGAGAGGGACGGCCTTACAATGAGCAGTTCTTC	CSVEGEGRPYNEQFF
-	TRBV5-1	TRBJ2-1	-	TGCGCCAGCAGCTGGGACTGGGGAAATGAGCAGTTCTTC	CASSWDWGNEQFF
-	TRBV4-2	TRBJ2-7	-	TGTGCCAGCAGCCAAGAGGGCAGGGGACGCTACGAGCAGTACTTC	CASSQEGRGRYEQYF
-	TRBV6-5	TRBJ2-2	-	TGTGCCAGCAGTCAGGGGGGGTACCACACCGGGGAGCTGTTTTTT	CASSQGGYHTGELFF
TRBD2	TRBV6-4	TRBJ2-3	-	TGTGCCAGCAGTGACTCGACTAGCGGGAGCACAGATACGCAGTATTTT	CASSDSTSGSTDTQYF
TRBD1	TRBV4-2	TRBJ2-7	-	TGTGCCAGCAGCCAAGATGGAGGGACAGGGAACTACGAGCAGTACTTC	CASSQDGGTGNYEQYF
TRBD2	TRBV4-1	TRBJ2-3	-	TGCGCCAGCAGCCTCGTCCCGGGACTAGCGGAACGCACAGATACGCAGTATTTT	CASSLVPGLAERTDTQYF
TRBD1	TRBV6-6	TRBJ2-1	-	TGTGCCAGCAGTAGGGGACAGGGGGCGCAAAATGAGCAGTTCTTC	CASSRGQGAQNEQFF
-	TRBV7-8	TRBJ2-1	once	TGTGCCAGCAGCTTAGAACTCCCCTTGGCCGATGAGCAGTTCTTC	CASSLELPLADEQFF
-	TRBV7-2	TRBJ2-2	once	TGTGCCAGCAGCTTAGGAGGGGCCGGGGAGCTGTTTTTT	CASSLGGAGELFF
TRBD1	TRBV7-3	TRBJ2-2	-	TGTGCCAGCAGCCCCAGTCCGGGACAGGACGGATCCGGGGAGCTGTTTTTT	CASSPSPGQDGSGELFF
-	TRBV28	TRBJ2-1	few	TGTGCCAGCAGTTACCTCTCCTACAATGAGCAGTTCTTC	CASSYLSYNEQFF
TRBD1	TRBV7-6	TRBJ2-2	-	TGTGCCAGCAGCCCAGCCGGGACAGGCGTAAACACCGGGGAGCTGTTTTTT	CASSPAGTGVNTGELFF
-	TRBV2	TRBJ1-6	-	TGTGCCAGCAGTGAAGGGCAGCTGAATTCACCCCTCCACTTT	CASSEGQLNSPLHF
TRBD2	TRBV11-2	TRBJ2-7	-	TGTGCCAGCAGCTTAGGGTCGACTAGCGACGACGAGCAGTACTTC	CASSLGSTSDDEQYF
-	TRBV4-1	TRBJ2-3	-	TGCGCCAGCACCACGACCCCTTATGGCCAGGCGAGCACAGATACGCAGTATTTT	CASTTTPYGQASTDTQYF
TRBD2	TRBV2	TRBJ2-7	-	TGTGCCACTACCCAGACTAGCGGGAGGGGGTACGAGCAGTACTTC	CATTQTSGRGYEQYF
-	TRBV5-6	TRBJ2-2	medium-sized	TGTGCCAGCACAACCGGGGTAAACACCGGGGAGCTGTTTTTT	CASTTGVNTGELFF
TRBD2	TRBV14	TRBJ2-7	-	TGTGCCAGCAGCCAAGGGTCGTCTAGCGGGAGCTACGAGCAGTACTTC	CASSQGSSSGSYEQYF
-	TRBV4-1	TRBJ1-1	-	TGCGCCAGCAGCCAAGGGAGGGAAAGGTCTGAAGCTTTCTTT	CASSQGRERSEAFF
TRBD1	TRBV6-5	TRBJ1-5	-	TGTGCCAGCAGTACGACAGGGGATAGCAATCAGCCCCAGCATTTT	CASSTTGDSNQPQHF
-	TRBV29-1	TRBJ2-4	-	TGCAGCGTTGAGGGCAGGGGCAACATTCAGTACTTC	CSVEGRGNIQYF